A single sample is the source of the 14 T cell receptor beta chains below, sequenced in a study of ipilimumab plus nivolumab after autologous stem cell transplantation. Here immunoSEQ multiplex PCR was the method, and the copy in TCRdb shows in-frame clones only, minus some. The sample records thousands of clones, 85% to 95% being singletons. The input for sequencing was PBMCs, taken in a trial of ipilimumab plus nivolumab as post-transplant consolidation. All receptors come from a male donor with primary mediastinal lymphoma.

The rearrangement joins TRBV15 to TRBJ2-5; unclear D gene. The CDR3 sequence is 15 residues long. Per germline, CDR1 LNHNV and CDR2 YYDKDF (reference sequence). The V and J ends lost 0 bases and 2 bases respectively, with 10 bases between them. The CDR3 DNA follows: TGTGCCACCAGCAGAGAGGCATTTTGGCAAGAGACCCAGTACTTC. Residues: CATSREAFWQETQYF.

The chain is built from TRBV6-5 and TRBJ1-1; no definite D call. V lost 7 bases and J lost 8, with 11 bases in between. This CDR3 is 11 amino acids long. Per the germline V gene, CDR1 is MNHEY and CDR2 is SVGAGI. CDR3: CASIKAGEAFF. The CDR3 bases are TGTGCCAGCATAAAGGCAGGCGAAGCTTTCTTT.

The chain is built from TRBV15 and TRBJ2-7, with TRBD1 as a possible D gene (5 bases). V dropped 2 bases and J dropped 2 bases, with 10 bases sitting between them. The germline V gene has CDR1 LNHNV and CDR2 YYDKDF (reference sequence). This CDR3 has 14 residues. The CDR3 region has the DNA TGTGCCACCAGCAGACAGGGAAACACCTACGAGCAGTACTTC. It specifies CATSRQGNTYEQYF.

The CDR3 DNA sequence: TGTGCCAGCTCACCTCCGGGACAGGGTTATGAGCAGTTCTTC. It encodes CASSPPGQGYEQFF. The chain links TRBV18 to TRBJ2-1, with 9 positions matching TRBD1. Per germline, CDR1 KGHSH and CDR2 LQKENI. V gave up 3 bases and J gave up 8 bases; unmatched junction bases: 5. CDR3 length: 14 amino acids.

The rearrangement links TRBV11-3 to TRBJ2-3, with a possible D match to TRBD2 (6 bases). The CDR3 consists of 14 residues. Between the trimmed V and J ends, which lost 2 bases and 5 bases, there was a span of 11 bases. Germline lookup yields CDR1 SGHNT and CDR2 YENEEA. CDR3 sequence (DNA): TGTGCCAGCAGCTTATCGGGAGTGGGAGATACGCAGTATTTT. Translating gives CASSLSGVGDTQYF. Full variable domain (remainder filled in from reference TRBV11-3 and TRBJ2-3): EAGVVQSPRYKIIEKKQPVAFWCNPISGHNTLYWYLQNLGQGPELLIRYENEEAVDDSQLPKDRFSAERLKGVDSTLKIQPAELGDSAVYLCASSLSGVGDTQYFGPGTRLTVL.

V usage is TRBV10-1 and J usage is TRBJ1-2; D call uncertain. The length of the CDR3 is 15 residues. Germline CDR1 is WNHNN and CDR2 is SYGVQD (reference sequence). The germline V and J ends were trimmed by 5 bases and 4 bases, with 17 bases remaining between them. The CDR3 nucleotides are TGCGCCAGCAGTTTGCGCCGAAGATCGACCTATGGCTACACCTTC. As protein: CASSLRRRSTYGYTF.

This chain connects TRBV19 to TRBJ2-6; maybe TRBD1 (5 bases). Germline V gene lookup returns CDR1 LNHDA and CDR2 SQIVND (reference sequence). Trimming removed 7 bases at V and 2 bases at J, with 9 bases between. This CDR3 has 14 amino acids. DNA of the CDR3: TGTGCCAGTACCACGACAGCTGGGGCCAACGTCCTGACTTTC. Translated: CASTTTAGANVLTF. The full variable domain, with the rest looked up from reference TRBV19 and TRBJ2-6, is DGGITQSPKYLFRKEGQNVTLSCEQNLNHDAMYWYRQDPGQGLRLIYYSQIVNDFQKGDIAEGYSVSREKKESFPLTVTSAQKNPTAFYLCASTTTAGANVLTFGAGSRLTVL.

The count of this clone is one. The rearrangement uses TRBV27 and TRBJ2-3; D unresolved. The CDR3 consists of 17 residues. The V gene's germline CDR1 is MNHEY and CDR2 SMNVEV (reference sequence). V gave up 8 bases and J gave up 2 bases, with 23 bases separating them. Written as DNA, the CDR3 is TGTGCCAGCCGCCGAAAAGATCGTAACTGGGACACAGATACGCAGTATTTT. It specifies CASRRKDRNWDTDTQYF.

V usage is TRBV20-1 and J usage is TRBJ1-1, with D unresolved. The CDR3 loop spans 11 amino acids. CDR1 DFQATT and CDR2 SNEGSKA come from the germline V gene (reference sequence). The CDR3 loop reads CRPDGNTEAFF. Written as DNA, the CDR3 is TGCAGACCGGACGGGAACACTGAAGCTTTCTTT.

The chain couples TRBV23-1 to TRBJ1-5; possibly TRBD1 for D (5 bases). TRBV23-1 is identified as an open reading frame with a role that is uncertain. This CDR3 is 18 amino acids long. V gave up 2 bases and J gave up 1 base, with 18 bases separating them. CDR3 DNA sequence: TGCGCCAGCAGTCAAGCCTGGGCGACAGAAGTGAGCAATCAGCCCCAGCATTTT. Translated, it gives CASSQAWATEVSNQPQHF.

The gene calls are TRBV6-1 and TRBJ2-3; D unclear. This CDR3 contains 13 residues. Germline lookup yields CDR1 MNHNS and CDR2 SASEGT. V dropped 1 base and J dropped 10 bases, with 12 bases sitting between them. The CDR3: CASSEGPPFPQYF. CDR3 DNA sequence: TGTGCCAGCAGTGAAGGTCCGCCCTTCCCGCAGTATTTT.

V usage is TRBV2 and J usage is TRBJ1-4; a weak D match, TRBD1 (5 bases). With 7 bases removed from V and 8 bases from J, the gap between germline ends came to 17 bases. CDR1 and CDR2 (germline): SNHLY, FYNNEI. This CDR3 has 14 amino acids. This CDR3 reads CASTGDWQGEKLFF. Here the CDR3 DNA reads TGTGCCAGCACGGGAGATTGGCAGGGAGAAAAACTGTTTTTT.

As to this clone: An end of the junction differs from the germline gene, which may be a read error. This chain uses TRBV5-6 with TRBJ2-7; maybe TRBD1 (6 bases). Germline CDR1 SGHDT, CDR2 YYEEEE. The CDR3 is made up of 14 amino acids. CDR3 sequence (DNA): TGTGCCAGCAGTTTGGACAGTAGCTCCTACGAGCAGTACTTC. The encoded protein is CASSLDSSSYEQYF.

This chain connects TRBV4-1 to TRBJ2-3; 9 bases map to TRBD2. The V segment lost 0 bases and the J segment 4 bases; nucleotides outside the gene matches: 5. The CDR3 has 16 residues. Germline V gene sequence: CDR1 MGHRA, CDR2 YSYEKL. The CDR3 is CASSQDPRGGSDTQYF. The CDR3 DNA sequence: TGCGCCAGCAGCCAAGATCCGCGGGGGGGCTCAGATACGCAGTATTTT.